A selection of T cell receptor beta chains follows, all from one sample in a study of OX40 agonist ivuxolimab in advanced cancers. Assay: immunoSEQ multiplex PCR; the TCRdb copy retains only in-frame clones and omits some. The data contain about 69,000 clones, roughly 80% of them singletons. The sample in question was CD4+ or CD8+ T cells sorted from blood, obtained in a trial of the OX40 agonist ivuxolimab. These receptors were collected from an adult with an advanced solid tumor such as melanoma, head and neck, liver or kidney cancer. The CDR3 runs from the conserved cysteine through the conserved F or W. Each record gives: D gene, clone size, V gene, J gene, CDR3 protein, CDR3 DNA. A D gene is named only where the DNA matches it firmly. Some rows have no size entry. The others give once, few or many, or a class for an expanded clone.

d_call: TRBD1; clone_size: -; v_call: TRBV5-1; j_call: TRBJ1-1; cdr3_aa: CASSSDRGNTEAFF; cdr3_nt: TGCGCCAGCAGCTCCGACAGGGGGAACACTGAAGCTTTCTTT
d_call: TRBD2; clone_size: -; v_call: TRBV7-2; j_call: TRBJ2-3; cdr3_aa: CASSQRTSGPRDTQYF; cdr3_nt: TGTGCCAGCAGCCAGCGGACTAGCGGGCCAAGGGATACGCAGTATTTT
d_call: -; clone_size: few; v_call: TRBV10-3; j_call: TRBJ1-1; cdr3_aa: CAISVSGNGAEAFF; cdr3_nt: TGTGCCATCAGTGTTTCCGGGAACGGTGCTGAAGCTTTCTTT
d_call: -; clone_size: -; v_call: TRBV7-2; j_call: TRBJ1-5; cdr3_aa: CASSPAIDRSVRNQPQHF; cdr3_nt: TGTGCCAGCAGCCCGGCCATAGACAGAAGCGTGCGCAATCAGCCCCAGCATTTT
d_call: TRBD1; clone_size: -; v_call: TRBV7-2; j_call: TRBJ1-1; cdr3_aa: CASSSTGGSTEAFF; cdr3_nt: TGTGCCAGCAGCTCTACAGGGGGAAGCACTGAAGCTTTCTTT
d_call: TRBD2; clone_size: -; v_call: TRBV5-4; j_call: TRBJ2-3; cdr3_aa: CASSGTSGSFRETTDTQYF; cdr3_nt: TGTGCCAGCAGCGGGACTAGCGGGAGCTTTCGGGAGACAACAGATACGCAGTATTTT
d_call: -; clone_size: -; v_call: TRBV5-4; j_call: TRBJ2-7; cdr3_aa: CASSLGGPWDEQYF; cdr3_nt: TGTGCCAGCAGCCTGGGAGGTCCCTGGGACGAGCAGTACTTC
d_call: TRBD1; clone_size: -; v_call: TRBV5-4; j_call: TRBJ2-1; cdr3_aa: CASSPRGQGMGEQFF; cdr3_nt: TGTGCCAGCAGCCCGAGGGGACAGGGGATGGGTGAGCAGTTCTTC
d_call: -; clone_size: -; v_call: TRBV16; j_call: TRBJ1-2; cdr3_aa: CASSQTGSLYGYTF; cdr3_nt: TGTGCCAGCAGCCAAACAGGGTCCCTATATGGCTACACCTTC
d_call: -; clone_size: -; v_call: TRBV6-5; j_call: TRBJ2-2; cdr3_aa: CASLPGTLAGELFF; cdr3_nt: TGTGCCAGCCTTCCCGGGACGTTGGCCGGGGAGCTGTTTTTT
d_call: -; clone_size: -; v_call: TRBV27; j_call: TRBJ2-5; cdr3_aa: CASSPGLGETQYF; cdr3_nt: TGTGCCAGCAGTCCAGGGCTCGGAGAGACCCAGTACTTC
d_call: TRBD1; clone_size: -; v_call: TRBV19; j_call: TRBJ2-2; cdr3_aa: CASRRQGVTGELFF; cdr3_nt: TGTGCCAGTAGGAGGCAGGGGGTCACCGGGGAGCTGTTTTTT
d_call: -; clone_size: few; v_call: TRBV2; j_call: TRBJ2-7; cdr3_aa: CASSRKSYEQYF; cdr3_nt: TGTGCCAGCAGCCGAAAGTCCTACGAGCAGTACTTC
d_call: -; clone_size: -; v_call: TRBV9; j_call: TRBJ1-4; cdr3_aa: CASSVGPGGEEKLFF; cdr3_nt: TGTGCCAGCAGCGTAGGCCCAGGAGGTGAAGAAAAACTGTTTTTT
d_call: -; clone_size: -; v_call: TRBV21-1; j_call: TRBJ1-1; cdr3_aa: CASSAMTDYMNTEAFF; cdr3_nt: TGTGCCAGCAGCGCCATGACAGATTACATGAACACTGAAGCTTTCTTT
d_call: -; clone_size: -; v_call: TRBV7-2; j_call: TRBJ2-7; cdr3_aa: CASSLDSTYEQYF; cdr3_nt: TGTGCCAGCAGCTTAGACTCCACCTACGAGCAGTACTTC
d_call: TRBD1; clone_size: -; v_call: TRBV10-3; j_call: TRBJ1-1; cdr3_aa: CAISDSDRVNTEAFF; cdr3_nt: TGTGCCATCAGTGACTCCGACAGGGTGAACACTGAAGCTTTCTTT
d_call: -; clone_size: -; v_call: TRBV7-9; j_call: TRBJ2-3; cdr3_aa: CASSLSGADTQYF; cdr3_nt: TGTGCCAGCAGCTTAAGCGGTGCAGATACGCAGTATTTT
d_call: -; clone_size: -; v_call: TRBV28; j_call: TRBJ1-5; cdr3_aa: CASSSPNRGNQPQHF; cdr3_nt: TGTGCCAGCAGTTCCCCAAATAGGGGAAATCAGCCCCAGCATTTT
d_call: TRBD2; clone_size: -; v_call: TRBV11-1; j_call: TRBJ2-7; cdr3_aa: CASSPARTGLAAVYEQYF; cdr3_nt: TGTGCCAGCAGCCCGGCCCGAACGGGGCTAGCGGCCGTCTACGAGCAGTACTTC
d_call: -; clone_size: -; v_call: TRBV5-1; j_call: TRBJ2-5; cdr3_aa: CASSLAAGQETQYF; cdr3_nt: TGCGCCAGCAGCTTGGCGGCAGGACAAGAGACCCAGTACTTC
d_call: -; clone_size: -; v_call: TRBV5-1; j_call: TRBJ2-3; cdr3_aa: CASSPDIGASTDTQYF; cdr3_nt: TGCGCCAGCAGCCCGGATATTGGGGCCAGCACAGATACGCAGTATTTT
d_call: -; clone_size: -; v_call: TRBV10-3; j_call: TRBJ1-1; cdr3_aa: CAISEDRTVATEAFF; cdr3_nt: TGTGCCATCAGTGAGGACCGCACAGTGGCTACTGAAGCTTTCTTT